The 19 T cell receptor beta chains listed next were all sequenced from one sample in a study of radiation and T cells in renal cell carcinoma. Specified time point: baseline pretreatment blood. Treatment meaning: 15 Gy SBRT to primary tumor, nephrectomy 4 weeks later. Only in-frame clones appear in the TCRdb table, and some are missing; sequencing was by immunoSEQ multiplex PCR. The table has over 85,000 clones, under 90% seen once; the top ten hold roughly 7%. The sequences come from blood, collected from a patient whose treatment included radiotherapy and nephrectomy. Receptor source: a man in his sixties with renal cell carcinoma.

The gene calls are TRBV28 and TRBJ2-3; D is possibly TRBD2 (6 bases). The germline V gene encodes CDR1 MDHEN and CDR2 SYDVKM. Trimming stripped 3 bases from V and 0 bases from J, with 13 bases between. The CDR3 sequence is 16 residues long. CDR3 region: CASSFSVAESTDTQYF. CDR3 DNA sequence: TGTGCCAGCAGTTTTTCGGTAGCGGAAAGCACAGATACGCAGTATTTT.

This chain links TRBV18 with TRBJ2-2, with D possibly matching TRBD1 (5 bases). The CDR3 totals 13 residues. Trimming cost V 3 bases and J 6 bases, with 8 bases left between them. Germline V CDR1 and CDR2: KGHSH, LQKENI. The DNA for the CDR3 is TGTGCCAGCTCACCCACAGGTGCCGGGGAGCTGTTTTTT. This codes for CASSPTGAGELFF.

DNA of the CDR3: TGTGCCTTGGTGGCTAGCGGGACCAGGAGGCGAGAGACCCAGTACTTC. Its protein product is CALVASGTRRRETQYF. This sequence joins TRBV6-8 and TRBJ2-5; TRBD2 matches 9 bases. CDR1 is MNHGY, CDR2 SAAAGT, per germline. The V gene end was trimmed by 11 bases and the J gene end by 4 bases; junction bases not matched to a gene: 17. This CDR3 has 16 residues.

The chain is built from TRBV5-1 and TRBJ1-1; 7 bases align to TRBD1. CDR3 length: 13 residues. With V trimmed by 4 bases and J by 7 bases, 7 bases remained unmatched. In germline, CDR1 is SGHRS, CDR2 YFSETQ. The CDR3 here is CASSDPGQLEAFF. Here the CDR3 DNA reads TGCGCCAGCAGCGATCCGGGACAGCTTGAAGCTTTCTTT.

V is TRBV27 and J is TRBJ2-5; 7 positions match TRBD2. The CDR3 contains 14 residues. V lost 2 bases to trimming and J lost 8 bases; unmatched junction nucleotides: 8. Germline V gene sequence: CDR1 MNHEY, CDR2 SMNVEV (reference sequence). This chain's CDR3 is CASSLGARGDTQYF. CDR3 in DNA: TGTGCCAGCAGTTTAGGTGCCCGGGGGGACACCCAGTACTTC.

This clone occurred once. The chain joins TRBV19 to TRBJ1-1; 7 bases align to TRBD1. Trimming at V came to 1 base and at J to 4 bases, leaving 3 bases not matched to a gene. CDR3 length equals 14 residues. From germline, CDR1 is LNHDA and CDR2 SQIVND (reference sequence). The CDR3 bases are TGTGCCAGTAGTATAGCCTCAGGGGGCACTGAAGCTTTCTTT. Translating gives CASSIASGGTEAFF.

The J gene is TRBJ1-2, the V gene TRBV5-1; D is ambiguous. Per germline, CDR1 SGHRS and CDR2 YFSETQ. The germline V and J ends were trimmed by 0 bases and 0 bases, with 0 bases remaining between them. CDR3 length: 12 residues. The CDR3: CASSLANYGYTF. CDR3 nucleotide sequence: TGCGCCAGCAGCTTGGCTAACTATGGCTACACCTTC.

This chain links TRBV10-3 with TRBJ1-2, with a tentative D call TRBD1 (6 bases). CDR1 and CDR2 (germline): ENHRY, SYGVKD. This CDR3 has 13 residues. Trimming left V 3 bases short and J 7 bases short, with 12 bases between. This CDR3 is CAISEGRGSGYTF. Here the CDR3 DNA reads TGTGCCATCAGTGAAGGCAGGGGCAGTGGCTACACCTTC.

The chain carries TRBV7-2 and TRBJ2-3, with D tentatively TRBD1 (6 bases). This CDR3 has 14 residues. V was pared by 8 bases and J by 0 bases, with 12 bases between. Looked up from germline, CDR1 is SGHTA and CDR2 is FQGNSA. CDR3 in DNA: TGTGCCAGCGTCTCAGGGGTTAGCACAGATACGCAGTATTTT. It encodes CASVSGVSTDTQYF.

The rearrangement uses TRBV11-1 and TRBJ2-2, with D possibly being TRBD1 or TRBD2 (5 bases each). This CDR3 region has 13 residues. Germline V gene sequence: CDR1 SGHAT, CDR2 FQDESV (reference sequence). Trimming removed 7 bases at V and 5 bases at J, with 11 bases between. Here the CDR3 reads CASTRDPTGELFF. CDR3 in DNA: TGTGCCAGCACTCGGGACCCTACCGGGGAGCTGTTTTTT.

V and J are TRBV28 and TRBJ2-3; 11 bases agree with TRBD2. CDR3 length: 17 residues. J lost 2 bases, V lost 2 bases, and 6 bases had no gene match. Germline loops: CDR1 MDHEN, CDR2 SYDVKM. Here the CDR3 reads CASSLARLAGHTDTQYF. The CDR3, as DNA: TGTGCCAGCAGTTTAGCCCGACTAGCGGGGCACACAGATACGCAGTATTTT.

V and J are TRBV4-1 and TRBJ2-7; D ambiguous. The V end was cut by 0 bases, the J end by 2 bases, with 8 bases between. The CDR3 consists of 14 residues. CDR1 MGHRA and CDR2 YSYEKL come from the germline V gene. CDR3 nucleotides: TGCGCCAGCAGCCAAGACGCCAGTCCCTACGAGCAGTACTTC. Amino acid sequence: CASSQDASPYEQYF.

The CDR3 DNA reads TGTGCCAGCAGTGAACTCGGGAAGACTAGCGGGTTCACAGATACGCAGTATTTT. Translating gives CASSELGKTSGFTDTQYF. The J gene is TRBJ2-3, the V gene TRBV6-1; 10 nucleotides align to TRBD2. The CDR3 loop spans 18 amino acids. V gave up 2 bases and J gave up 2 bases; unmatched junction bases: 10. Germline CDR1 MNHNS, CDR2 SASEGT.

CDR3 amino acids: CASSRWGQGYEKLFF. CDR3 nucleotides: TGTGCCAGCAGTAGATGGGGACAGGGGTATGAAAAACTGTTTTTT. This chain uses TRBV27 with TRBJ1-4; 10 positions agree with TRBD1. J was trimmed by 6 bases and V by 5 bases; bases with no gene match: 6. The germline V gene encodes CDR1 MNHEY and CDR2 SMNVEV (reference sequence). The CDR3 runs to 15 residues.

The chain is built from TRBV21-1 and TRBJ2-1; TRBD2 is the table's D call and was not checked against the DNA. TRBV21-1 is tagged as a pseudogene. The CDR3 contains 17 residues. The CDR3 loop reads CASSKRTSPISYNEQFF. In nucleotides, the CDR3 is TGTGCCAGCAGCAAACGGACTAGCCCAATCTCCTACAATGAGCAGTTCTTC.

This chain uses TRBV4-1 with TRBJ2-3; D perhaps matches TRBD2 (6 bases). Between the trimmed V and J ends, which lost 2 bases and 0 bases, there was a span of 12 bases. CDR3 length: 16 amino acids. CDR1 MGHRA and CDR2 YSYEKL come from the germline V gene. DNA of the CDR3: TGCGCCAGCAGCCAACCAGGGAGGTCCAGCACAGATACGCAGTATTTT. Its translation: CASSQPGRSSTDTQYF.

The chain is built from TRBV2 and TRBJ1-5; D might be TRBD1 (5 bases). The CDR3 is 15 residues long. Germline V gene sequence: CDR1 SNHLY, CDR2 FYNNEI. The V gene lost 2 bases and the J gene lost 4 bases, with 12 bases spanning the gap. This CDR3 reads CASSERGGRNQPQHF. For the CDR3, the DNA is TGTGCCAGCAGTGAACGGGGGGGTAGGAATCAGCCCCAGCATTTT. Using reference TRBV2 and TRBJ1-5 for the parts outside the CDR3, the full variable domain is EPEVTQTPSHQVTQMGQEVILRCVPISNHLYFYWYRQILGQKVEFLVSFYNNEISEKSEIFDDQFSVERPDGSNFTLKIRSTKLEDSAMYFCASSERGGRNQPQHFGDGTRLSIL.

The V call is TRBV19, the J call TRBJ1-2, with TRBD1 matching 7 bases. CDR3 length: 15 amino acids. The germline gives CDR1 LNHDA, CDR2 SQIVND (reference sequence). With 0 bases clipped from V and 10 bases from J, the junction kept 11 bases outside the gene matches. The CDR3 region is CASSIDFRQGAVYTF. As DNA, the CDR3 is TGTGCCAGTAGTATAGATTTTCGACAGGGAGCTGTCTACACCTTC.

This clone occurred a few times. The chain has TRBV19 and TRBJ1-1, with 8 nucleotides matching TRBD1. In germline, CDR1 is LNHDA, CDR2 SQIVND (reference sequence). CDR3 length: 17 amino acids. J lost 5 bases, V lost 4 bases, and 15 bases had no gene match. DNA for the CDR3: TGTGCCAGTAGTACGGGTCGGACAGGGACTGAGAGGACTGAAGCTTTCTTT. It is translated as CASSTGRTGTERTEAFF.